This TCR beta chain was captured by sequencing in a study of T cells after yellow fever vaccination. Study results and caveats: The booster saw the reappearance of most primary-vaccination clones (around 96% CD4, 80% to 90% CD8).

As to this clonotype: The antigen is unknown.

V dropped 5 bases and J dropped 0 bases, with 8 bases sitting between them. CDR3 length: 13 amino acids. Germline lookup yields CDR1 SGHRS and CDR2 YFSETQ. TCRdb re-called the 5' RACE reads through MiXCR, storing one row per CDR3 protein. The sample has about 320,000 distinct CDR3 sequences, under 15% seen once. The V call is TRBV5-1, the J call TRBJ1-1, with D hard to call. The sequence was collected from a young man who received the YFV17D yellow fever vaccine. Sequencing used CD4+ T cells sorted from PBMCs, obtained 15 days after the yellow fever booster vaccination. The CDR3 bases are TGCGCCAGCAGGGACGGGATGAACACTGAAGCTTTCTTT. Protein: CASRDGMNTEAFF.